The sample holds a few counts of the clone carrying this T cell receptor beta chain. The sample is drawn from a study of kidney transplant recipient with SARS-CoV-2 infection. CDR3 length: 20 amino acids. Germline V lookup: CDR1 SEHNR, CDR2 FQNEAQ (reference sequence). The V end was cut by 3 bases, the J end by 1 base, with 27 bases between. TCRdb fed the reads into MiXCR, producing one record per CDR3 protein. Of roughly 230,000 distinct CDR3 sequences in the sample, around 30% were seen once. This TCR was sampled from a male patient aged 25-45 years who had COVID-19 and was a kidney transplant recipient. Part of the T cells may come from the graft donor. The chain joins TRBV7-9 to TRBJ1-1; D call uncertain. Sample: a blood sample, taken at baseline and between days 110 and 120 from a kidney transplant recipient. CDR3 in amino acids: CASSLGRYRGSPPGNTEAFF. In nucleotides, the CDR3 is TGTGCCAGCAGCTTGGGCCGATACAGAGGAAGCCCGCCGGGGAACACTGAAGCTTTCTTT.